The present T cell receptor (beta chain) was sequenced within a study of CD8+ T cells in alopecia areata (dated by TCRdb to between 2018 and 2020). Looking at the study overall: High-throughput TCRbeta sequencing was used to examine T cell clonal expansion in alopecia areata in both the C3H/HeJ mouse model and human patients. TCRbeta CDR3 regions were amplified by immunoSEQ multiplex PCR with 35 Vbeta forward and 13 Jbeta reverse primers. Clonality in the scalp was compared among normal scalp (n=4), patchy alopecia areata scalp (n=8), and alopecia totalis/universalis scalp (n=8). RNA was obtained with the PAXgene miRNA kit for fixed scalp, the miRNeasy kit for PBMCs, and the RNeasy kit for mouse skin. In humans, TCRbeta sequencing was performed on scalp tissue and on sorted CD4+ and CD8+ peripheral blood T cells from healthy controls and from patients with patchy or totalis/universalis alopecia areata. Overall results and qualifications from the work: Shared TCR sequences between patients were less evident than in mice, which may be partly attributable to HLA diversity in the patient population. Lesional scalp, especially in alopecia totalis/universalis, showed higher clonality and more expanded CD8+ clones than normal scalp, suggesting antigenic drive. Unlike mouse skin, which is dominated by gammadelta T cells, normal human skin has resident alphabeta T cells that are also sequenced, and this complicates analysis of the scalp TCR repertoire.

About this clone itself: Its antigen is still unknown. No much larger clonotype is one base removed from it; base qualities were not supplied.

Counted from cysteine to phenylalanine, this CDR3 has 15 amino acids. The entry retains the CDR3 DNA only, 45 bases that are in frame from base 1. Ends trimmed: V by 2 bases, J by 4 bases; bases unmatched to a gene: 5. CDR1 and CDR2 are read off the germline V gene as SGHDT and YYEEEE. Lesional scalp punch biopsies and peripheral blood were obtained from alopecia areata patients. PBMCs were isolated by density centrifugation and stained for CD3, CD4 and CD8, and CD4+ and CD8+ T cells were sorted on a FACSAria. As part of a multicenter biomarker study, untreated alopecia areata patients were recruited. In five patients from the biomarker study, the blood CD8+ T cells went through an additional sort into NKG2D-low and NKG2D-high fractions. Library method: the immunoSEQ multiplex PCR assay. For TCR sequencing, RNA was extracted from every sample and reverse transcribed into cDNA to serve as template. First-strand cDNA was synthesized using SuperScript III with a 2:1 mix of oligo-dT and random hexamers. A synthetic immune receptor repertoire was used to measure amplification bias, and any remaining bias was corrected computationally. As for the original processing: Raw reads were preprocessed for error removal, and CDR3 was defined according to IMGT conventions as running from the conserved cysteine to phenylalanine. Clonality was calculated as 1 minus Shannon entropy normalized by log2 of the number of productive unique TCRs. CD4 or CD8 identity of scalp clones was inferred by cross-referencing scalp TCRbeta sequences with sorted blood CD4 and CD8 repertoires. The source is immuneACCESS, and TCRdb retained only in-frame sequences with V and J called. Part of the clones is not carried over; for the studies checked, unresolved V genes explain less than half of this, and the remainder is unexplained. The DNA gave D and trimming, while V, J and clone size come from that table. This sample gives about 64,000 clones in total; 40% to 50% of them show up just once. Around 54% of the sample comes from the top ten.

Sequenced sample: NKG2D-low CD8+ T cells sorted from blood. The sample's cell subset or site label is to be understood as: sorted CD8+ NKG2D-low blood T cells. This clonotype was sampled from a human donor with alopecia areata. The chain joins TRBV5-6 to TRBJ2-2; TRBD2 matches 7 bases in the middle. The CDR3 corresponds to CASSLAGTTTGELFF. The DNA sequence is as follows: TGTGCCAGCAGCTTAGCCGGGACTACCACCGGGGAGCTGTTTTTT.